This TCR beta chain came from a study of cytomegalovirus exposure and HLA in healthy donors. Germline V CDR1 and CDR2: SGDLS, YYNGEE. The CDR3 is 13 residues long. V was pared by 5 bases and J by 5 bases, with 1 base of the junction left unmatched. The study ran its PCR with 60 Vbeta and 13 Jbeta primers. Clones were sequenced by immunoSEQ multiplex PCR, and TCRdb holds only the in-frame ones, with some missing. The sample includes about 240,000 clones, around 80% seen only once; the top ten take roughly 7.4%. Sequenced input: PBMCs. The sequence was obtained from a woman in her sixties or seventies in good health and CMV-seropositive. The V gene is TRBV9, the J gene TRBJ2-3; 11 nucleotides agree with TRBD2. The chain's CDR3 is CASRTSGEDTQYF. The CDR3 DNA reads as TGTGCCAGCAGGACTAGCGGGGAAGATACGCAGTATTTT.